This TCR beta chain stems from a study of shared clonotypes between healthy human individuals. Study-wide points: It was the few donors that limited the genetic and exposure-history diversity represented.

Genomic DNA from each subset was divided evenly over several immunoSEQ plates. The repertoire was sequenced with immunoSEQ multiplex PCR; TCRdb's copy has only in-frame clones and lacks some. Of approximately 500,000 clones listed, 79% are singletons. Trimming left V 8 bases short and J 0 bases short, with 10 bases between. The CDR3 consists of 13 residues. From germline, CDR1 is ENHRY and CDR2 SYGVKD. In its sample, this clone was seen a few times. The antigen remains undetermined. Recent acute infections and vaccinations were absent in the healthy HIV-negative adult donors. Sample: PBMCs. The chain carries TRBV10-3 and TRBJ1-1; a possible D gene is TRBD1 (5 bases). This receptor was obtained from a woman aged 40 to 49 in good health. Some clones in this sample may be carry-over from other donors' samples. The CDR3 here is CAIWDPLNTEAFF. In DNA form, the CDR3 reads TGTGCCATCTGGGACCCTCTGAACACTGAAGCTTTCTTT.